Presented here are 27 T cell receptor beta chains from one specimen sequenced in a study of neurological immune-mediated disorders. TCRdb re-derived calls from the 5' RACE reads in MiXCR, one entry per CDR3 protein. Of approximately 59,000 distinct CDR3 sequences detected, around 5% appear once; the ten largest clones hold around 5.3%. What was sequenced was PBMCs. The receptor source for this set is a human donor with multiple sclerosis. The donor label of this sample is uncertain.

This chain uses TRBV14 with TRBJ2-7; TRBD1 might be the D (5 bases). Trimming stripped 2 bases from V and 1 base from J, with 6 bases between. The length of the CDR3 is 13 residues. Germline CDR1 is SGHDN and CDR2 is FVKESK. The CDR3 spells CASSQPGSYEQYF. The CDR3 DNA sequence: TGTGCCAGCAGCCAACCAGGGTCCTACGAGCAGTACTTC.

This clonotype was seen repeatedly, ten times or more. The chain couples TRBV20-1 to TRBJ1-4, with D hard to call. Trimming pared 2 bases from V and 5 bases from J, leaving 9 bases between. Germline CDR1 and CDR2: DFQATT and SNEGSKA (reference sequence). CDR3 size: 13 residues. The CDR3 spells CSARSRRNEKLFF. In DNA form, the CDR3 reads TGCAGTGCTAGAAGCAGGAGGAATGAAAAACTGTTTTTT.

The chain recombines TRBV6-2 or TRBV6-3 with TRBJ2-1, with D perhaps matching TRBD2 (6 bases). The V end lost 2 bases, the J end lost 8 bases, and 28 bases lay between the germline ends. This CDR3 has 19 residues. The V gene's germline CDR1 is MNHEY and CDR2 SVGEGT. CDR3 nucleotides: TGTGCCAGCAGTTACCCAGAACTGGGGGGTGAACCTCTAGAGGATGAGCAGTTCTTC. It yields the protein CASSYPELGGEPLEDEQFF.

This clonotype was seen at least ten times. The V and J genes are TRBV2 and TRBJ2-2; D is ambiguous. The CDR3 totals 15 residues. The ends were cut back, 4 bases at V and 2 bases at J, with 11 bases in the middle. CDR1 and CDR2 from the germline V gene are SNHLY and FYNNEI. In DNA, the CDR3 is TGTGCCAGCAGTGGGATAGGAGTAAACACCGGGGAGCTGTTTTTT. Amino acids: CASSGIGVNTGELFF.

This clonotype came up many times. The gene calls are TRBV9 and TRBJ2-7; D is perhaps TRBD2 (6 bases). The CDR3 totals 14 residues. The germline V and J ends were trimmed by 4 bases and 5 bases, with 16 bases remaining between them. Per germline, CDR1 SGDLS and CDR2 YYNGEE. The chain's CDR3 is CASSPSGGRNEQYF. DNA for the CDR3: TGTGCCAGCAGCCCCTCTGGGGGGAGAAACGAGCAGTACTTC.

At least ten counts were recorded for this clonotype. This chain connects TRBV12-3 or TRBV12-4 to TRBJ2-1, with TRBD1 matching over 9 bases. The CDR3 totals 14 residues. The V gene end was trimmed by 6 bases and the J gene end by 5 bases; junction bases not matched to a gene: 5. The DNA of the CDR3 is TGTGCCAGCAGGGAGGACAGGGGTAACAATGAGCAGTTCTTC. Translation: CASREDRGNNEQFF.

This clonotype was detected ten times or more. This rearrangement joins TRBV4-1 to TRBJ2-3; 8 bases fit TRBD2. Germline-derived CDR1 and CDR2 are MGHRA and YSYEKL. CDR3 length: 15 residues. Losses at the gene ends were 3 bases for V and 8 bases for J; bases not matched to a gene: 10. The CDR3 loop is CASSHASGRGGTQYF. The CDR3 DNA is TGCGCCAGCAGCCATGCTAGCGGGCGCGGGGGTACGCAGTATTTT.

This clonotype appeared a few times. This chain's CDR3 is CASSEWDHVVRTQYF. DNA for the CDR3: TGTGCCAGCAGTGAATGGGACCACGTCGTCCGTACGCAGTATTTT. J is TRBJ2-3 and V is TRBV6-1; either TRBD1 or TRBD2 may fit D (5 bases each). V was pared by 2 bases and J by 8 bases, with 17 bases between. CDR1 and CDR2 from the germline V gene are MNHNS and SASEGT. The CDR3 is 15 residues long.

There are many counts of this clonotype. The genes are TRBV5-1 and TRBJ2-1, with D possibly being TRBD1 (5 bases). Germline V gene sequence: CDR1 SGHRS, CDR2 YFSETQ. V was clipped by 0 bases and J by 5 bases, with 6 bases between them. The CDR3 is 13 residues long. CDR3 in DNA: TGCGCCAGCAGCTTGGCAGGGAACAATGAGCAGTTCTTC. Translation gives CASSLAGNNEQFF.

This clonotype occurred many times. The chain is built from TRBV9 and TRBJ1-6; 7 bases are a match to TRBD1. The CDR3 extends over 14 amino acids. The V gene's germline CDR1 is SGDLS and CDR2 YYNGEE. Trimming at V came to 0 bases and at J to 9 bases, leaving 3 bases not matched to a gene. The CDR3 sequence is CASSVDRGFSPLHF. The CDR3 DNA is TGTGCCAGCAGCGTAGACAGGGGTTTTTCACCCCTCCACTTT.

The sample holds many counts of this clonotype. This chain joins TRBV5-1 and TRBJ1-1; D uncertain. The CDR3 loop spans 15 amino acids. V lost 0 bases and J lost 5, with 14 bases in between. CDR1 and CDR2 (germline): SGHRS, YFSETQ. CDR3 nucleotides: TGCGCCAGCAGCTTGGCGGCGGGCGCGGGAACTGAAGCTTTCTTT. Protein sequence: CASSLAAGAGTEAFF.

In its sample, this clonotype was seen many times. V and J are TRBV4-2 and TRBJ2-2; TRBD2 matches at 11 bases. CDR1 and CDR2 (germline): LGHNA, YNFKEQ. J lost 7 bases, V lost 4 bases, and 11 bases had no gene match. The length of the CDR3 is 17 residues. CDR3 nucleotide sequence: TGTGCCAGCAGCCCGACCGTAGCGGGGGGGCCGAACGGGGAGCTGTTTTTT. Amino acid sequence: CASSPTVAGGPNGELFF.

At least ten counts were recorded for this clonotype. The genes are TRBV5-1 and TRBJ1-2; D remains unclear. Per the germline V gene, CDR1 is SGHRS and CDR2 is YFSETQ. V lost 0 bases and J lost 4, with 10 bases in between. This CDR3 region has 14 residues. This CDR3 reads CASSLEAASYGYTF. In DNA, the CDR3 is TGCGCCAGCAGCTTGGAGGCAGCATCCTATGGCTACACCTTC.

Ten or more counts support this clonotype. The genes are TRBV20-1 and TRBJ2-7; the D gene is possibly TRBD2 (6 bases). Germline V CDR1 and CDR2: DFQATT, SNEGSKA (reference sequence). The CDR3 runs 13 residues. V dropped 8 bases and J dropped 0 bases, with 14 bases sitting between them. The CDR3 protein is CSTGGLSSYEQYF. The CDR3 nucleotides read TGCAGTACCGGGGGTCTTAGCTCCTACGAGCAGTACTTC.

In this sample, this clonotype turned up many times. The chain has TRBV5-1 and TRBJ2-3, with no clear D. This CDR3 region has 11 residues. Trimming removed 2 bases at V and 3 bases at J, with 1 base between. Germline-derived CDR1 and CDR2 are SGHRS and YFSETQ. DNA for the CDR3: TGCGCCAGCAGCTTTACAGATACGCAGTATTTT. This gives the protein CASSFTDTQYF.

This clonotype has a handful of counts. Being one base from a much bigger clone, this may be a read error. This chain joins TRBV15 and TRBJ2-3, with 9 bases matching TRBD1. Germline V gene data show CDR1 as LNHNV and CDR2 as YYDKDF (reference sequence). V dropped 1 base and J dropped 2; count of bases not matched to a gene: 1. The CDR3 has 15 residues. The CDR3 DNA sequence: TGTGCCACCAGCAGAGGGGACAGGGTCACAGATACGCAGTATTTT. Protein: CATSRGDRVTDTQYF.

This clonotype came up many times. The chain uses TRBV7-2 and TRBJ2-3, with TRBD1 matching 9 bases. The germline V gene encodes CDR1 SGHTA and CDR2 FQGNSA. The CDR3 spans 17 residues. After removal of 4 bases from V and 3 bases from J, the junction contained 11 bases not matched to a gene. CDR3 in DNA: TGTGCCAGCAGCTCGGGACAGGGATATTTTGGGACAGATACGCAGTATTTT. Protein product: CASSSGQGYFGTDTQYF.

The CDR3 loop reads CAWSVLGGANEQFF. The CDR3 DNA reads as TGTGCCTGGAGTGTACTCGGGGGGGCCAATGAGCAGTTCTTC. The rearrangement uses TRBV30 and TRBJ2-1, with 8 nucleotides matching TRBD2. Germline-derived CDR1 and CDR2 are GTSNPN and SVGIG (reference sequence). The V gene end was trimmed by 0 bases and the J gene end by 6 bases; junction bases not matched to a gene: 4. CDR3 length: 14 residues.

The sample holds many counts of this clonotype. The chain employs TRBV3-1 and TRBJ1-1; possible D gene TRBD1, 6 bases. CDR3 length: 13 amino acids. Trimming left V 7 bases short and J 7 bases short, with 16 bases between. Per the germline V gene, CDR1 is LGHDT and CDR2 is YNNKEL (reference sequence). CDR3 loop: CASTPRGGGEAFF. CDR3 sequence (DNA): TGTGCCAGCACCCCAAGGGGAGGGGGTGAAGCTTTCTTT.

This clonotype was seen repeatedly, ten times or more. The genes are TRBV13 and TRBJ1-1; D remains unclear. This CDR3 has 14 residues. The germline V and J ends were trimmed by 6 bases and 1 base, with 12 bases remaining between them. CDR1 PRHDT and CDR2 FYEKMQ come from the germline V gene (reference sequence). The CDR3 DNA reads as TGTGCCAGCAGTTCCCGGGCCTCGAACACTGAAGCTTTCTTT. It is translated as CASSSRASNTEAFF.

This clonotype occurred many times. The chain has TRBV7-9 and TRBJ2-1, with unresolved D. Trimming stripped 7 bases from V and 6 bases from J, with 16 bases between. This CDR3 spans 14 amino acids. The germline V gene encodes CDR1 SEHNR and CDR2 FQNEAQ (reference sequence). CDR3 nucleotides: TGTGCCAGCACCCCTATCGATCCTACCAATGAGCAGTTCTTC. This gives the protein CASTPIDPTNEQFF.

This clonotype was counted at least ten times. The CDR3: CSARAFGGGGTQYF. The CDR3 nucleotides are TGCAGTGCTAGAGCCTTCGGGGGTGGGGGTACGCAGTATTTT. The chain links TRBV20-1 to TRBJ2-3, with D possibly TRBD2 on 6 matching bases. From germline, CDR1 is DFQATT and CDR2 SNEGSKA (reference sequence). The CDR3 runs 14 residues. V gave up 1 base and J gave up 8 bases, with 16 bases separating them.

At least ten counts were recorded for this clonotype. This sequence joins TRBV7-9 and TRBJ2-7; D call uncertain. This CDR3 is 12 amino acids long. The V gene lost 5 bases and the J gene lost 6 bases, with 11 bases spanning the gap. Germline V gives CDR1 SEHNR, CDR2 FQNEAQ (reference sequence). The CDR3 reads CASSQSAFEQYF. In nucleotides, the CDR3 is TGTGCCAGCAGCCAGTCGGCATTCGAGCAGTACTTC.

There are many counts of this clonotype. The chain combines TRBV27 with TRBJ2-2; D gene unclear. Germline CDR1 MNHEY, CDR2 SMNVEV (reference sequence). V dropped 2 bases and J dropped 7 bases, with 11 bases sitting between them. The CDR3 is 14 amino acids. The CDR3 is CASSLRPWVGELFF. The CDR3 DNA follows: TGTGCCAGCAGTTTACGCCCGTGGGTCGGGGAGCTGTTTTTT.

In its sample, this clonotype was seen many times. This chain connects TRBV7-8 to TRBJ2-5; TRBD2 aligns across 14 bases. J was trimmed by 6 bases and V by 3 bases; bases with no gene match: 6. Germline V CDR1 and CDR2: SGHVS, FQNEAQ. This CDR3 contains 16 residues. The CDR3 region is CASSFGTSGGGKTQYF. The DNA of the CDR3 is TGTGCCAGCAGCTTCGGGACTAGCGGGGGTGGGAAGACCCAGTACTTC.

This clonotype was counted at least ten times. This chain links TRBV5-1 with TRBJ2-3, with D tentatively TRBD1 (6 bases). The CDR3 runs to 11 residues. Germline CDR1 is SGHRS and CDR2 is YFSETQ. Trimming cost V 4 bases and J 10 bases, with 10 bases left between them. The CDR3 is CASSGDIAQYF. The DNA of the CDR3 is TGCGCCAGCAGCGGGGACATTGCGCAGTATTTT.

There are many counts of this clonotype. The J gene is TRBJ2-1, the V gene TRBV2, with 7 bases fitting TRBD2. The V and J ends lost 0 bases and 1 base, in that order; junction bases with no gene match: 3. The germline CDR1 and CDR2 sequences are SNHLY and FYNNEI. The CDR3 length is 16 residues. CDR3 region: CASSEAQLASYNEQFF. The DNA for the CDR3 is TGTGCCAGCAGTGAAGCGCAACTAGCGTCCTACAATGAGCAGTTCTTC.